This TCR beta chain was sequenced for a study of blood T cell repertoires in COVID-19. Study details: The United States, Italy and Spain were the sources of the acute and convalescent COVID-19 samples.

Germline V CDR1 and CDR2: SGHRS, YFSETQ. V shed 5 bases, J shed 2 bases, and the junction held 11 bases outside the gene matches. The CDR3 has 16 amino acids. Under the authors' procedure: Cell counts per sample came from amplifying reference gene primers. The table came from immunoSEQ multiplex PCR; TCRdb's copy has only in-frame clones and leaves some out. For V, J and clone size, that table is used; D and trimming come from the DNA. The table includes under 300,000 clones, 85% to 90% detected once. The sample consisted of peripheral blood. The chain links TRBV5-1 to TRBJ2-5; 8 bases agree with TRBD2. This sequence was found in a woman in her seventies with active or convalescent COVID-19. CDR3 sequence (DNA): TGCGCCAGCAGTCGTAAGTTAGCGGGGAATCAAGAGACCCAGTACTTC. Translation: CASSRKLAGNQETQYF.